This TCR beta chain stems from a study of T cell responses to AZD1222 COVID-19 vaccine. Study-wide points: Only 5 or 6 individuals given AZD1222 were seropositive at baseline. Females outnumbered males among donors, who were mostly white British; clonal diversity was possibly underestimated. It was only after the peak T cell response that any repertoires were sampled.

With regard to this clone: The antigen remains unidentified.

The germline gives CDR1 LGHDT, CDR2 YNNKEL (reference sequence). The V gene lost 3 bases and the J gene lost 2 bases, with 7 bases spanning the gap. CDR3 length: 13 residues. The repertoire was sequenced with immunoSEQ multiplex PCR; TCRdb's copy has only in-frame clones and lacks some. The data contain 90,000 to 150,000 clones, approximately 86% of them singletons. The source material was peripheral blood, sampled on day 0 of AZD1222 vaccination. The sequence derives from an adult in good health. The gene calls are TRBV3-1 (or the pseudogene TRBV3-2) and TRBJ1-1; no definite D call. The CDR3 reads CASSQGVNTEAFF. DNA of the CDR3: TGTGCCAGCAGCCAGGGAGTTAACACTGAAGCTTTCTTT.